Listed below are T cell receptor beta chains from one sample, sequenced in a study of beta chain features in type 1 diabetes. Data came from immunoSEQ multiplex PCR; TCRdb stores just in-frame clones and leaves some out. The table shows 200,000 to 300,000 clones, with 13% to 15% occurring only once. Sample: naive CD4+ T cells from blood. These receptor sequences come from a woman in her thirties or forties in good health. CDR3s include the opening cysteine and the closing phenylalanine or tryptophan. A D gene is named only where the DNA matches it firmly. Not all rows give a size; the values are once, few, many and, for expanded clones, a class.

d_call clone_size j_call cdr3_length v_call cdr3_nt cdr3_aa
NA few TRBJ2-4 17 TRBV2 TGTGCCAGCAGTGAAGAAGCGGCAAGGGTAGCCAAAAACATTCAGTACTTC CASSEEAARVAKNIQYF
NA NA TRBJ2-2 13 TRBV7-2 TGTGCCAGCAGCCGACGGGACACCGGGGAGCTGTTTTTT CASSRRDTGELFF
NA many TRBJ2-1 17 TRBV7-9 TGTGCCAGCAGCACAGTACCCCTGGGGCCGTGGGAAAATGAGCAGTTCTTC CASSTVPLGPWENEQFF
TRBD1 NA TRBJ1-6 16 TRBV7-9 TGTGCCAGCAGCTCACCGACAGGGGTGGAAAATTCACCCCTCCACTTT CASSSPTGVENSPLHF
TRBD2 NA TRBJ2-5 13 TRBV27 TGTGCCAGCAGTTGGGCGCCGGGAGGGACCCAGTACTTC CASSWAPGGTQYF
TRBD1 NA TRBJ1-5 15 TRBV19 TGTGCCAGTAGTCGGGCAGGGGGCCGCAATCAGCCCCAGCATTTT CASSRAGGRNQPQHF
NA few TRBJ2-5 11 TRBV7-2 TGTGCCAGCAGCCCAGATGCGACCCAGTACTTC CASSPDATQYF
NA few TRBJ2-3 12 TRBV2 TGTGCCAGCACCTACCGCACAGATACGCAGTATTTT CASTYRTDTQYF
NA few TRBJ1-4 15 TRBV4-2 TGTGCCAGCAGCTTAGAGGAGGGCGCGGGGGAAAAACTGTTTTTT CASSLEEGAGEKLFF
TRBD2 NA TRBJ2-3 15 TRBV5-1 TGCGCCAGCCTCAGCGGGGGGGCTGTAACAGATACGCAGTATTTT CASLSGGAVTDTQYF
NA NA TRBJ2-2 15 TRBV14 TGTGCCAGCAGCCCCTCCGGGACAACCCCCGGGGAGCTGTTTTTT CASSPSGTTPGELFF
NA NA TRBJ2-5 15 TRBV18 TGTGCCAGCTCACCAGTGGCCAAGGAGCCAGAGACCCAGTACTTC CASSPVAKEPETQYF
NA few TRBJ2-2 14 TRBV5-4 TGTGCCAGCAGCTTTCCGGGGGAGACCGGGGAGCTGTTTTTT CASSFPGETGELFF
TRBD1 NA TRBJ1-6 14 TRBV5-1 TGCGCCAGCAGTGAAGCCCAGGGGGTGTCACCCCTCCACTTT CASSEAQGVSPLHF
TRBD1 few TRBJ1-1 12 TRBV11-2 TGTGCCAGCAGCCCCGACAGGGGGAGAGCTTTCTTT CASSPDRGRAFF
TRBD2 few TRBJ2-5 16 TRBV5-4 TGTGCCAGCAGCTTGGCCTGGCGGGGGGGAGGCGAGACCCAGTACTTC CASSLAWRGGGETQYF
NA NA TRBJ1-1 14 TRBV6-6 TGTGCCAGCAGTTACCAGGGATCCGGTAGTTTGGGTTTCTTT CASSYQGSGSLGFF
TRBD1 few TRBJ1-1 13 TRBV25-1 TGTGCCAGCTTGGGACAGATGAACACTGAAGCTTTCTTT CASLGQMNTEAFF
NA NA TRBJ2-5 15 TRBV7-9 TGTGCCAGCAGCTTATCAGGACAGACTCAAGAGACCCAGTACTTC CASSLSGQTQETQYF
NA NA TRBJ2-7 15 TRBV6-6 TGTGCCAGCAGTTACTCGCAGGGGATTGGCTACGAGCAGTACTTC CASSYSQGIGYEQYF
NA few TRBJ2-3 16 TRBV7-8 TGTGCCAGCAGCTTAGATAGGCACTATAGCACAGATACGCAGTATTTT CASSLDRHYSTDTQYF
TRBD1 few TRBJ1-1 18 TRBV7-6 TGTGCCAGCAGCACCCAGCCGGGACAGGGGGCCGCGAACACTGAAGCTTTCTTT CASSTQPGQGAANTEAFF
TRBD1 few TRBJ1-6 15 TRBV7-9 TGTGCCAGCAGTCCCGGGACAGGGGACAATTCACCCCTCCACTTT CASSPGTGDNSPLHF
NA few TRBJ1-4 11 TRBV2 TGTGCCAGAGGAGAACCGAGGAAACTGTTTTTT CARGEPRKLFF
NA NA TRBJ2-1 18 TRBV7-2 TGTGCCAGCAGCCATCGGGACTTAGCGGTTGGGGCCTACAATGAGCAGTTCTTC CASSHRDLAVGAYNEQFF
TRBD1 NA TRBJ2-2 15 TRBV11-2 TGTGCCAGCACCAAAGAACAGGGGATCACCGGGGAGCTGTTTTTT CASTKEQGITGELFF
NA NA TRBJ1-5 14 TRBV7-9 TGTGCCAGCAGCCCCCTCGACATCAATCAGCCCCAGCATTTT CASSPLDINQPQHF
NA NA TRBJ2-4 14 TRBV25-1 TGTGCCAGCAGTGAGCGGCCCCCCGGAAACATTCAGTACTTC CASSERPPGNIQYF